The present entry profiles one TCR beta chain with its context. Profiled with immunoSEQ multiplex PCR; TCRdb holds only in-frame clones, not every one. Of tens of thousands of clones in the sample, approximately 78% were seen once. The CDR3 runs 15 residues. V was clipped by 6 bases and J by 2 bases, with 16 bases between them. Germline lookup yields CDR1 SGHAT and CDR2 FQDESV (reference sequence). The record originates from a study of blood T cell repertoires in COVID-19. For the study at large: Samples came from the United States, Italy and Spain, spanning acute and convalescent COVID-19. T cells, B-cell-depleted T cells, or PBMCs supplied cDNA or gDNA.

The origin of this receptor is a human donor in a cohort sampled during active COVID-19. The sequenced sample consisted of peripheral blood. The chain uses TRBV11-1 and TRBJ2-5; possible D gene TRBD2, 5 bases. This chain's CDR3 is CASRSTSTGQETQYF. In nucleotides, the CDR3 is TGTGCCAGCAGGTCGACTTCAACGGGACAAGAGACCCAGTACTTC. The variable domain in full, with the rest retrieved from reference TRBV11-1 and TRBJ2-5, is EAEVAQSPRYKITEKSQAVAFWCDPISGHATLYWYRQILGQGPELLVQFQDESVVDDSQLPKDRFSAERLKGVDSTLKIQPAELGDSAMYLCASRSTSTGQETQYFGPGTRLLVL.